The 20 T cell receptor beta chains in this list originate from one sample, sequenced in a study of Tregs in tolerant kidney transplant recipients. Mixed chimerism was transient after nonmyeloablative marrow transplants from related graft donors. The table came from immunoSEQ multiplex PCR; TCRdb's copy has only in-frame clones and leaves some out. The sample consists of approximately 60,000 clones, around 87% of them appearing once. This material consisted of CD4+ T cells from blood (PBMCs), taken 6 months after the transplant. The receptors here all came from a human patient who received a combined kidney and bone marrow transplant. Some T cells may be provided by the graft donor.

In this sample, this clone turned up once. In DNA, the CDR3 is TGCGCCAGCAGCTACCTGGTGGGGCAGAACTATGGCTACACCTTC. Translating gives CASSYLVGQNYGYTF. The V gene is TRBV5-1, the J gene TRBJ1-2; TRBD1 is a possible D gene (5 bases). The CDR3 runs to 15 residues. Germline V CDR1 and CDR2: SGHRS, YFSETQ. V lost 3 bases, J lost 2 bases, and 14 bases lay in between.

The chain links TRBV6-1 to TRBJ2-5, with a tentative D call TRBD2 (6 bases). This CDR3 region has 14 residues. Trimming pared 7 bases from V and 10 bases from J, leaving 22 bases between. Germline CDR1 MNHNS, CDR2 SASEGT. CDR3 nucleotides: TGTGCCAGCACTATCCTAGCGCCGGAGGAGGGCCAGTACTTC. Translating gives CASTILAPEEGQYF.

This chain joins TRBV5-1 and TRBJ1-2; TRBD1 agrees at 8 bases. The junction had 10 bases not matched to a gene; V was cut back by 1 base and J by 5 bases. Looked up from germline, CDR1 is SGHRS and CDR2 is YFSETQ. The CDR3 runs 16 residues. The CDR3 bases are TGCGCCAGCAGCTTGTCGAACAGGGGGTTAGGGTATGGCTACACCTTC. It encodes CASSLSNRGLGYGYTF.

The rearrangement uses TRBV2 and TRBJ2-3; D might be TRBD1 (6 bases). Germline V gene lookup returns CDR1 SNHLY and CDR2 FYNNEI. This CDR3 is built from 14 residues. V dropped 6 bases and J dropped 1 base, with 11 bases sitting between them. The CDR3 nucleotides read TGTGCCAGCAGCGGGGACACCCGCACAGATACGCAGTATTTT. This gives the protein CASSGDTRTDTQYF.

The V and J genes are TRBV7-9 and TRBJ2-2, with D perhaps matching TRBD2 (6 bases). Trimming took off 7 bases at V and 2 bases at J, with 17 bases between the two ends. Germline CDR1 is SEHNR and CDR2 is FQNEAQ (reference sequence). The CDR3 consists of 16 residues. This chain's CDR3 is CASINGGTPNTGELFF. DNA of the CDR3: TGTGCCAGCATCAATGGGGGGACCCCTAACACCGGGGAGCTGTTTTTT.

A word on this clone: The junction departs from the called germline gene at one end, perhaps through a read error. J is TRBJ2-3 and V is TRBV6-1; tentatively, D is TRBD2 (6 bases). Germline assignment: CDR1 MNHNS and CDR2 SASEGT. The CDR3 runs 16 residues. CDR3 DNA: TGTGCCAGCCGTGAGACGCGGCGGGATCATGGGAATACGCAGTATTTT. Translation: CASRETRRDHGNTQYF.

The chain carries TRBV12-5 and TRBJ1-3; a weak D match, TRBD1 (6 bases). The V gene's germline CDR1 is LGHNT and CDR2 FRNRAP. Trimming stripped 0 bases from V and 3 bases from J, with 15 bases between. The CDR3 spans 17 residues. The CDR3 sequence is CASGLVLHRVDGNTIYF. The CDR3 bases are TGTGCTAGTGGTTTGGTACTTCACAGGGTGGATGGAAACACCATATATTTT.

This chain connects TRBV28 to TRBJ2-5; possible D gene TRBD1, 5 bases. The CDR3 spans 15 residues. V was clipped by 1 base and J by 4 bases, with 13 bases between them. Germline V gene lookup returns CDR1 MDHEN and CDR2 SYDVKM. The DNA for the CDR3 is TGTGCCAGCAGTTTATCGATGGGCAGGGTAGAGACCCAGTACTTC. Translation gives CASSLSMGRVETQYF.

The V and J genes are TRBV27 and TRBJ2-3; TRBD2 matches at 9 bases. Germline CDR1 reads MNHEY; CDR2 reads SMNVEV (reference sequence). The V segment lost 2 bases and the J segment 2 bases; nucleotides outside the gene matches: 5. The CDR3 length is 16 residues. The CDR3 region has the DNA TGTGCCAGCAGTTTAGGCCTAGCGGGATTCACAGATACGCAGTATTTT. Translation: CASSLGLAGFTDTQYF.

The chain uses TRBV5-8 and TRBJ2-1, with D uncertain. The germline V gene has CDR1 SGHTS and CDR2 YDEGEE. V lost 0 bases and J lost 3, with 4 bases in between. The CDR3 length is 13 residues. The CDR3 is CASSLGLYNEQFF. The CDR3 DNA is TGTGCCAGCAGCTTGGGACTCTACAATGAGCAGTTCTTC.

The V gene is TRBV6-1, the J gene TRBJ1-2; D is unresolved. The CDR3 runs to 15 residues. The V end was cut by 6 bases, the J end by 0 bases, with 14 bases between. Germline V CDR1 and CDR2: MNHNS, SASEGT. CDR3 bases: TGTGCCAGCAGGAGTCCCGCCGGGGCTAACTATGGCTACACCTTC. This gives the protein CASRSPAGANYGYTF.

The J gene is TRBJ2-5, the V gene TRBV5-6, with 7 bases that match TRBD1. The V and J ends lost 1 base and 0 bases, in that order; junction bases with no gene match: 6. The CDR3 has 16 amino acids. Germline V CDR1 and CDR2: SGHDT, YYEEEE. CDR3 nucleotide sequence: TGTGCCAGCAGCTTGCAGGGGACAGCGTACCAAGAGACCCAGTACTTC. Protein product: CASSLQGTAYQETQYF.

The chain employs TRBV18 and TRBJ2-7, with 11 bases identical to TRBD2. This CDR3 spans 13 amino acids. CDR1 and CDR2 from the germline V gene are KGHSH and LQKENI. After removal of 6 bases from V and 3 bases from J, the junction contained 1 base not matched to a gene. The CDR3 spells CASSGTSGYEQYF. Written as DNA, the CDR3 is TGTGCCAGCTCCGGGACTAGCGGCTACGAGCAGTACTTC.

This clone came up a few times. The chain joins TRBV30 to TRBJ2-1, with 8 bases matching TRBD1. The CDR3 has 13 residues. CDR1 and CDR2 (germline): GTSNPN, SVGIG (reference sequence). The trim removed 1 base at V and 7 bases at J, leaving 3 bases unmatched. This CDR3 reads CAWSAGGWNEQFF. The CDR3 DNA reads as TGTGCCTGGAGTGCAGGGGGCTGGAATGAGCAGTTCTTC.

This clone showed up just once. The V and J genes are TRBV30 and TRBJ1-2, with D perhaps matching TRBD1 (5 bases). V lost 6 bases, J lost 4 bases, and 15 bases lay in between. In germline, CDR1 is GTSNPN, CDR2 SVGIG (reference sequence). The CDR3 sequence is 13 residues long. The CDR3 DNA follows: TGTGCCTGTATCTACAGGAGAGTCTATGGCTACACCTTC. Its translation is CACIYRRVYGYTF. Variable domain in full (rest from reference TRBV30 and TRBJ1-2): SQTIHQWPATLVQPVGSPLSLECTVEGTSNPNLYWYRQAAGRGLQLLFYSVGIGQISSEVPQNLSASRPQDRQFILSSKKLLLSDSGFYLCACIYRRVYGYTFGSGTRLTVV.

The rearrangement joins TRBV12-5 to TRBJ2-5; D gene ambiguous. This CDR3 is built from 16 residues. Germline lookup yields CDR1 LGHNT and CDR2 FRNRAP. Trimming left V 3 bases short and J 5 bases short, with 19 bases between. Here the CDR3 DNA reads TGTGCTAGTGGTTTAGGCAAGACAAGCCTCAAGGAGACCCAGTACTTC. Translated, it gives CASGLGKTSLKETQYF.

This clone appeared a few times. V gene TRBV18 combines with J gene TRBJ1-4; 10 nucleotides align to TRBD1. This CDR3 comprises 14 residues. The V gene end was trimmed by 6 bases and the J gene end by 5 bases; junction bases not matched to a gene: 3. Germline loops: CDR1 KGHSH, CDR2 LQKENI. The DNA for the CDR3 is TGTGCCAGCTCCGGGGACAGGGGAAATGAAAAACTGTTTTTT. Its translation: CASSGDRGNEKLFF.

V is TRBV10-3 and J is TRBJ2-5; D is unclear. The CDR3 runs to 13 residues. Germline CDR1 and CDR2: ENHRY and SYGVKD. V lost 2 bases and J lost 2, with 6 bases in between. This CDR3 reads CAISEVRQETQYF. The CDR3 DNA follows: TGTGCCATCAGTGAGGTTCGTCAAGAGACCCAGTACTTC.

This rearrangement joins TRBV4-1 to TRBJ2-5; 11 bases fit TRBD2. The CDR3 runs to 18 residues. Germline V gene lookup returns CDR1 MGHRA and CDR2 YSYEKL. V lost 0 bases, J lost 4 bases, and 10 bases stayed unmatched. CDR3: CASSQEFTSGSNTETQYF. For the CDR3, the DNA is TGCGCCAGCAGCCAAGAATTTACTAGCGGGAGTAATACAGAGACCCAGTACTTC.

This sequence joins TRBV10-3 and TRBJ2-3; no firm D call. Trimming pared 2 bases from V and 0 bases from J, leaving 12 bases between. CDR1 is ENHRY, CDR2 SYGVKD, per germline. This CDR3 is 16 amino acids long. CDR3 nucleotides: TGTGCCATCAGTGAGCTAACAGCTTTTAGCACAGATACGCAGTATTTT. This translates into CAISELTAFSTDTQYF.